The TCR beta chain described here comes from a study of blood T cell repertoires in COVID-19. Overall study: PBMCs, B-cell-depleted T cells, or T cells were the source of the cDNA or gDNA that made up the material.

This CDR3 region has 14 residues. Trimming stripped 7 bases from V and 0 bases from J, with 11 bases between. From germline, CDR1 is SNHLY and CDR2 FYNNEI. Study processing details: Cell counts per sample came from amplifying reference gene primers. Measured with immunoSEQ multiplex PCR; TCRdb has only the in-frame clones, and not every one. V, J and clone size are taken as reported in that table, and D and trimming were inferred from the DNA itself. The data contain 100,000 or so clones, roughly 90% of them singletons. The source material was peripheral blood. The TCR comes from an older woman with acute or convalescent COVID-19. The chain uses TRBV2 and TRBJ2-3, with D hard to call. The CDR3 spells CASIARQSTDTQYF. For the CDR3, the DNA is TGTGCCAGCATTGCCAGACAAAGCACAGATACGCAGTATTTT.